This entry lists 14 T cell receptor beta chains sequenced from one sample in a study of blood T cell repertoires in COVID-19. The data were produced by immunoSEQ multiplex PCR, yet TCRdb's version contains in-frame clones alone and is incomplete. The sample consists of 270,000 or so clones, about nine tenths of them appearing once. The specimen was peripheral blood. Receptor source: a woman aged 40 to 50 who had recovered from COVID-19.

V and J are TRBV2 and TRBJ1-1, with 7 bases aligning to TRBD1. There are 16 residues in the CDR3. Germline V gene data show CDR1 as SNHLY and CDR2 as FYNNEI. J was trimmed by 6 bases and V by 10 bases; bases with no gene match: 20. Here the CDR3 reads CATPPLRGGLLAEAFF. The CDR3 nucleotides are TGTGCCACCCCGCCGCTTCGAGGGGGCTTATTAGCTGAAGCTTTCTTT. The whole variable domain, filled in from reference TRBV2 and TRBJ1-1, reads EPEVTQTPSHQVTQMGQEVILRCVPISNHLYFYWYRQILGQKVEFLVSFYNNEISEKSEIFDDQFSVERPDGSNFTLKIRSTKLEDSAMYFCATPPLRGGLLAEAFFGQGTRLTVV.

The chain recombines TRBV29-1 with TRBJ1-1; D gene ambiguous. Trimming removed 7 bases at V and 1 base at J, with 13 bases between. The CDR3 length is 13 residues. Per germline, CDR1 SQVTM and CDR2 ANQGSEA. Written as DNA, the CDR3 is TGCAGCGCCCGTGTGGAGTCGAACACTGAAGCTTTCTTT. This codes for CSARVESNTEAFF.

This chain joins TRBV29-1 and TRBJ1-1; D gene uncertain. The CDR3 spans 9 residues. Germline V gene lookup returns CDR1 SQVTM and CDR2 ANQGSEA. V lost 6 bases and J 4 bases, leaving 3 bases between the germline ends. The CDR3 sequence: CSVSTEAFF. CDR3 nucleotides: TGCAGCGTCAGCACTGAAGCTTTCTTT.

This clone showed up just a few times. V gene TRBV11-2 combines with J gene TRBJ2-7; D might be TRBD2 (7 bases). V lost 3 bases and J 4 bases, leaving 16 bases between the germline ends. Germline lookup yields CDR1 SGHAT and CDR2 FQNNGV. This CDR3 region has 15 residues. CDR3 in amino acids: CASSFTPAGAYEQYF. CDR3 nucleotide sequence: TGTGCCAGCAGCTTTACACCCGCGGGGGCTTACGAGCAGTACTTC.

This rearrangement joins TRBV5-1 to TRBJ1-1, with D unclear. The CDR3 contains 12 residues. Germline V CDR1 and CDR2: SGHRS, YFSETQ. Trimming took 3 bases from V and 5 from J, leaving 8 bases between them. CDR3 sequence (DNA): TGCGCCAGCAGCTCTGGGGAGACTGAAGCTTTCTTT. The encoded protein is CASSSGETEAFF.

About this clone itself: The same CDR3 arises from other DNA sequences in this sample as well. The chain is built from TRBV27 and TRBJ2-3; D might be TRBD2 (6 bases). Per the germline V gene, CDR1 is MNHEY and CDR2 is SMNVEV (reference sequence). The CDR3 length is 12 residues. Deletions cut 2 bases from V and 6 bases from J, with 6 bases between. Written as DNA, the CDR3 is TGTGCCAGCAGTTTAAGCGGGGATACGCAGTATTTT. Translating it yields CASSLSGDTQYF.

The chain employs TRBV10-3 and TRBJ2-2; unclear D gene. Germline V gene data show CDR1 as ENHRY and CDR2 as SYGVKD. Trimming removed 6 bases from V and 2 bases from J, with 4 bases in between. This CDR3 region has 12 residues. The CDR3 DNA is TGTGCCATCAGATATAACACCGGGGAGCTGTTTTTT. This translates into CAIRYNTGELFF.

The CDR3 is CASSLASGAQSYEQYF. Here the CDR3 DNA reads TGCGCCAGCAGCTTGGCTAGCGGTGCCCAATCCTACGAGCAGTACTTC. The chain joins TRBV5-1 to TRBJ2-7, with 7 bases fitting TRBD2. CDR1 and CDR2 from the germline V gene are SGHRS and YFSETQ. V shed 0 bases and J 1 base; nucleotides not matched to a gene: 7. This CDR3 is 16 amino acids long.

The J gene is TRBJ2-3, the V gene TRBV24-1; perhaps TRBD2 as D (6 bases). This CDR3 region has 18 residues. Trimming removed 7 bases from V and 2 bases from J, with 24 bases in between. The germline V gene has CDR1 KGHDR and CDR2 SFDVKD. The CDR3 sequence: CATSLRDAINVYTDTQYF. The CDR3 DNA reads TGTGCCACCAGCTTGCGGGATGCTATCAACGTCTACACAGATACGCAGTATTTT.

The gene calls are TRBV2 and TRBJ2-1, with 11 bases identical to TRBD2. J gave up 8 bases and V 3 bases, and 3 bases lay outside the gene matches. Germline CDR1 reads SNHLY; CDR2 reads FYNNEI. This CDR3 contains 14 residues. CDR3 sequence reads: CASSDSGRVDEQFF. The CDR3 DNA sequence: TGTGCCAGCAGTGATAGCGGGAGGGTTGATGAGCAGTTCTTC.

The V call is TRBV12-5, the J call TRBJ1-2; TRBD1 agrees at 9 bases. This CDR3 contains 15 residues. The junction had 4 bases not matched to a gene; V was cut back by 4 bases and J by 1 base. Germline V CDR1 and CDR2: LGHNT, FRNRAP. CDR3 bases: TGTGCTAGTGGTTCGGGACAGGGAAGTAACTATGGCTACACCTTC. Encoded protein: CASGSGQGSNYGYTF.

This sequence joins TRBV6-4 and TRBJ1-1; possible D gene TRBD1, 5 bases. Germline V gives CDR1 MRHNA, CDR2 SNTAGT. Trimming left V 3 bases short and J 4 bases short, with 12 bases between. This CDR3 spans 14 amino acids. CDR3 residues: CASSESGGVTEAFF. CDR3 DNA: TGTGCCAGCAGTGAGTCGGGAGGGGTCACTGAAGCTTTCTTT.

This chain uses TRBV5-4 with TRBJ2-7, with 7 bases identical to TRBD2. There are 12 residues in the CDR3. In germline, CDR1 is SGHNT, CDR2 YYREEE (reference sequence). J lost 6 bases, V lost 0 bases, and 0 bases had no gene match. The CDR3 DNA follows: TGTGCCAGCAGCTTGGGCGGGAGCGAGCAGTACTTC. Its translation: CASSLGGSEQYF.

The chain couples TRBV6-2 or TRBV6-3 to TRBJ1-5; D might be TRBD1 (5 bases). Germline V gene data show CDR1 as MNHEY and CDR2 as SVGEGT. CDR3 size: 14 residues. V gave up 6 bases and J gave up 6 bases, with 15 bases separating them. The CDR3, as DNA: TGTGCCAGCAGATACACAGGAGACTCTCAGCCCCAGCATTTT. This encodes CASRYTGDSQPQHF.